Shown below are 24 T cell receptor beta chains from a single sample sequenced in a study of cytomegalovirus exposure and HLA in healthy donors. Primers for the PCR totalled 60 Vbeta and 13 Jbeta. Data came from immunoSEQ multiplex PCR; TCRdb stores just in-frame clones and leaves some out. The table records approximately 110,000 clones, roughly 70% of them present only once. The sample comprised PBMCs. The receptors shown here come from an older woman in good health and CMV-seropositive.

This chain uses TRBV4-1 with TRBJ2-5, with 7 positions matching TRBD1. Germline V gene lookup returns CDR1 MGHRA and CDR2 YSYEKL. The CDR3 runs 16 residues. The V segment lost 4 bases and the J segment 1 base; nucleotides outside the gene matches: 9. DNA for the CDR3: TGCGCCAGCAGCCGATGGACAGGTCTCACCCAAGAGACCCAGTACTTC. Translation: CASSRWTGLTQETQYF.

V gene TRBV27 combines with J gene TRBJ1-1, with TRBD1 matching 8 bases. The CDR3 runs to 17 residues. Germline V lookup: CDR1 MNHEY, CDR2 SMNVEV (reference sequence). Trimming cost V 7 bases and J 1 base; bases outside gene matches: 14. The CDR3 sequence is CASNPRQGALGNTEAFF. The CDR3 DNA is TGTGCCAGCAACCCCAGGCAGGGGGCTCTCGGGAACACTGAAGCTTTCTTT.

The chain links TRBV5-4 to TRBJ2-5, with a tentative D call TRBD1 (6 bases). V was cut by 0 bases and J by 5 bases, with 14 bases left in between. CDR1 is SGHNT, CDR2 YYREEE, per germline (reference sequence). The CDR3 is 15 amino acids. CDR3 region: CASSLEQGRGETQYF. CDR3 coding DNA: TGTGCCAGCAGCTTGGAACAGGGCAGAGGGGAGACCCAGTACTTC.

The table lists this clone with a few counts. The CDR3 nucleotides read TGTGCCAGCAGTTACGGGGGGACAGGGGCCTATGGCTACACCTTC. It specifies CASSYGGTGAYGYTF. V usage is TRBV6-5 and J usage is TRBJ1-2; the match to TRBD1 covers 10 bases. From germline, CDR1 is MNHEY and CDR2 SVGAGI. The V and J ends lost 2 bases and 4 bases, in that order; junction bases with no gene match: 4. This CDR3 spans 15 amino acids.

This clone has more than one count but fewer than ten. The junction and the germline gene differ at one end; a read error may be behind it. The chain is built from TRBV30 and TRBJ2-7; TRBD2 matches at 12 bases. CDR1 and CDR2 from the germline V gene are GTSNPN and SVGIG (reference sequence). The length of the CDR3 is 15 residues. CDR3 nucleotides: TGTGCCTGGAGTAGTCTCCTGACTAGCGGGGGAGATTTTAGGTTC. Translated: CAWSSLLTSGGDFRF.

The rearrangement uses TRBV5-1 and TRBJ1-1, with 9 nucleotides matching TRBD1. V lost 0 bases, J lost 0 bases, and 3 bases stayed unmatched. From germline, CDR1 is SGHRS and CDR2 YFSETQ. CDR3 length equals 16 residues. CDR3 bases: TGCGCCAGCAGCTTGGATACAGGGGGCGTGAACACTGAAGCTTTCTTT. This gives the protein CASSLDTGGVNTEAFF.

The V gene is TRBV13, the J gene TRBJ1-6, with D maybe TRBD1 (5 bases). Per the germline V gene, CDR1 is PRHDT and CDR2 is FYEKMQ (reference sequence). The CDR3 is made up of 17 amino acids. The ends were cut back, 3 bases at V and 9 bases at J, with 21 bases in the middle. CDR3 residues: CASSFFSRGVAGSPLHF. CDR3 nucleotide sequence: TGTGCCAGCAGCTTTTTTTCTCGGGGGGTGGCAGGTTCACCCCTCCACTTT.

This clone was observed a few times. The V gene is TRBV7-2, the J gene TRBJ2-3, with TRBD1 matching over 7 bases. CDR1 SGHTA and CDR2 FQGNSA come from the germline V gene. Germline trimming cut 5 bases from V and 2 bases from J; bases unmatched to any gene: 7. This CDR3 contains 15 residues. CDR3 loop: CASSARQGATDTQYF. CDR3 nucleotide sequence: TGTGCCAGCAGCGCCCGACAGGGAGCCACAGATACGCAGTATTTT.

The rearrangement joins TRBV6-4 to TRBJ1-1, with a possible D match to TRBD1 (5 bases). This CDR3 comprises 13 residues. Germline assignment: CDR1 MRHNA and CDR2 SNTAGT. V lost 6 bases to trimming and J lost 2 bases, with 10 bases between them. The CDR3 reads CASRTDRNTEAFF. For the CDR3, the DNA is TGTGCCAGCAGAACTGACAGAAACACTGAAGCTTTCTTT.

The gene calls are TRBV5-1 and TRBJ1-1, with a possible D match to TRBD1 (5 bases). The CDR3 has 14 amino acids. Per the germline V gene, CDR1 is SGHRS and CDR2 is YFSETQ. V was shortened by 4 bases and J by 5 bases, with 15 bases between the two germline ends. The DNA for the CDR3 is TGCGCCAGCAGCGCCCTAGGGAGGGGAACTGAAGCTTTCTTT. Translation: CASSALGRGTEAFF.

This clone came up a few times. The V call is TRBV9, the J call TRBJ2-3; TRBD2 agrees at 8 bases. V lost 4 bases and J lost 1; bases outside the gene matches: 5. Germline CDR1 reads SGDLS; CDR2 reads YYNGEE. This CDR3 spans 15 amino acids. The CDR3 DNA is TGTGCCAGCAGCCCGAGCGGGGGTGGCACAGATACGCAGTATTTT. Translation gives CASSPSGGGTDTQYF.

V gene TRBV6-5 combines with J gene TRBJ2-1, with TRBD1 identical over 9 bases. The germline V gene encodes CDR1 MNHEY and CDR2 SVGAGI. The CDR3 has 15 amino acids. V trimming: 2 bases; J trimming: 4 bases; junction bases outside the gene matches: 3. DNA for the CDR3: TGTGCCAGCAGTTACCCCGGGACAGGGTACAATGAGCAGTTCTTC. This translates into CASSYPGTGYNEQFF.

The rearrangement joins TRBV30 to TRBJ1-1; no reliable D call. Between the trimmed V and J ends, which lost 2 bases and 1 base, there was a span of 8 bases. The CDR3 consists of 13 residues. Germline CDR1 GTSNPN, CDR2 SVGIG (reference sequence). In DNA, the CDR3 is TGTGCCTGGAGTAAGCAAAGGAACACTGAAGCTTTCTTT. It codes for CAWSKQRNTEAFF.

V and J are TRBV4-2 and TRBJ1-3; the D gene is possibly TRBD1 (6 bases). The length of the CDR3 is 17 residues. From germline, CDR1 is LGHNA and CDR2 YNFKEQ. Trimming removed 1 base at V and 0 bases at J, with 13 bases between. The CDR3 loop reads CASSQAGTGPSGNTIYF. The CDR3 nucleotides read TGTGCCAGCAGCCAAGCAGGAACAGGGCCCTCTGGAAACACCATATATTTT.

This chain links TRBV5-4 with TRBJ1-1, with TRBD1 as a possible D gene (6 bases). Germline assignment: CDR1 SGHNT and CDR2 YYREEE (reference sequence). The CDR3 contains 15 residues. V lost 2 bases and J 1 base, leaving 12 bases between the germline ends. CDR3 amino acids: CASSFQGNKNTEAFF. The CDR3 DNA follows: TGTGCCAGCAGCTTTCAGGGGAACAAGAACACTGAAGCTTTCTTT.

The chain employs TRBV7-2 and TRBJ2-5; weak D call: TRBD1 (7 bases). Germline V CDR1 and CDR2: SGHTA, FQGNSA. This CDR3 region has 18 residues. Trimming removed 1 base at V and 2 bases at J, with 20 bases between. The CDR3 region has the DNA TGTGCCAGCAGCTTAGAAGTTGGAGGGGGCCATGGTCAAGAGACCCAGTACTTC. The encoded protein is CASSLEVGGGHGQETQYF. The variable domain in full, completed from reference TRBV7-2 and TRBJ2-5, reads GAGVSQSPSNKVTEKGKDVELRCDPISGHTALYWYRQSLGQGLEFLIYFQGNSAPDKSGLPSDRFSAERTGGSVSTLTIQRTQQEDSAVYLCASSLEVGGGHGQETQYFGPGTRLLVL.

This clone was detected a few times. The chain is built from TRBV27 and TRBJ2-1; TRBD2 matches at 8 bases. The junction had 11 bases not matched to a gene; V was cut back by 3 bases and J by 10 bases. The CDR3 covers 15 residues. The germline CDR1 and CDR2 sequences are MNHEY and SMNVEV (reference sequence). The CDR3 DNA reads as TGTGCCAGCAGTTTCCCCGGGGGGGGGACAAGAGAGCAGTTCTTC. Its protein is CASSFPGGGTREQFF.

V usage is TRBV5-1 and J usage is TRBJ2-7; TRBD1 matches 10 bases. Per germline, CDR1 SGHRS and CDR2 YFSETQ. This CDR3 has 16 residues. After removal of 0 bases from V and 3 bases from J, the junction contained 6 bases not matched to a gene. CDR3 sequence: CASSLAGGQGNYEQYF. The CDR3 coding sequence is TGCGCCAGCAGCTTGGCCGGGGGACAGGGGAACTACGAGCAGTACTTC. Filled out from reference TRBV5-1 and TRBJ2-7, the complete variable domain reads KAGVTQTPRYLIKTRGQQVTLSCSPISGHRSVSWYQQTPGQGLQFLFEYFSETQRNKGNFPGRFSGRQFSNSRSEMNVSTLELGDSALYLCASSLAGGQGNYEQYFGPGTRLTVT.

The chain carries TRBV11-2 and TRBJ2-7; 8 bases match TRBD2. The J segment lost 0 bases and the V segment lost 0 bases, leaving 1 base of the junction unmatched. Germline CDR1 and CDR2: SGHAT and FQNNGV. The CDR3 consists of 15 residues. CDR3 loop: CASSLEAGGSYEQYF. The DNA of the CDR3 is TGTGCCAGCAGCTTAGAGGCGGGGGGCTCCTACGAGCAGTACTTC. The full variable domain, its missing parts supplied by reference TRBV11-2 and TRBJ2-7, is EAGVAQSPRYKIIEKRQSVAFWCNPISGHATLYWYQQILGQGPKLLIQFQNNGVVDDSQLPKDRFSAERLKGVDSTLKIQPAKLEDSAVYLCASSLEAGGSYEQYFGPGTRLTVT.

The V and J genes are TRBV5-6 and TRBJ2-2; D may be TRBD1 (7 bases). Trimming stripped 4 bases from V and 3 bases from J, with 16 bases between. The CDR3 runs to 16 residues. The germline CDR1 and CDR2 sequences are SGHDT and YYEEEE. CDR3 in DNA: TGTGCCAGCAGCCCTCGACAGGGAGGTCACACCGGGGAGCTGTTTTTT. Translation gives CASSPRQGGHTGELFF.

CDR3 DNA: TGTGCCAGCACCAACGGGGGGGCGCGCTCTAATGAAAAACTGTTTTTT. It yields the protein CASTNGGARSNEKLFF. This chain uses TRBV6-6 with TRBJ1-4; possibly TRBD1 for D (6 bases). In germline, CDR1 is MNHNY, CDR2 SVGAGI (reference sequence). The CDR3 has 16 residues. V lost 7 bases, J lost 3 bases, and 18 bases lay in between.

The chain couples TRBV29-1 to TRBJ2-1; TRBD2 agrees at 7 bases. V shed 7 bases, J shed 0 bases, and the junction held 6 bases outside the gene matches. This CDR3 spans 14 amino acids. Germline CDR1 SQVTM, CDR2 ANQGSEA. CDR3 amino acids: CSGASGYSYNEQFF. The CDR3, as DNA: TGCAGCGGCGCTAGCGGATACTCCTACAATGAGCAGTTCTTC.

V usage is TRBV7-2 and J usage is TRBJ2-7; D uncertain. Germline CDR1 is SGHTA and CDR2 is FQGNSA. The CDR3 is 12 residues long. Deletions cut 1 base from V and 7 bases from J, with 8 bases between. The CDR3 region is CASSLVVQEQYF. CDR3 nucleotides: TGTGCCAGCAGCTTAGTGGTCCAGGAGCAGTACTTC. Together with reference TRBV7-2 and TRBJ2-7, the CDR3 gives the full variable domain: GAGVSQSPSNKVTEKGKDVELRCDPISGHTALYWYRQSLGQGLEFLIYFQGNSAPDKSGLPSDRFSAERTGGSVSTLTIQRTQQEDSAVYLCASSLVVQEQYFGPGTRLTVT.

This clone occurred a few times. The CDR3 reads CASGLVLSLGGELFF. The CDR3 DNA reads TGTGCTAGTGGTTTGGTACTTAGTCTTGGCGGGGAGCTGTTTTTT. The chain is built from TRBV12-5 and TRBJ2-2; D uncertain. From germline, CDR1 is LGHNT and CDR2 FRNRAP. There are 15 residues in the CDR3. Trimming took off 0 bases at V and 7 bases at J, with 12 bases between the two ends.